The clone carrying this T cell receptor (beta chain) has more than one count but fewer than ten. The CDR3 is 15 residues long. Germline V CDR1 and CDR2: KGHSH, LQKENI. V was pared by 2 bases and J by 7 bases, with 14 bases between. The data belong to a study of OX40 agonist ivuxolimab in advanced cancers. The assay was immunoSEQ multiplex PCR, and TCRdb's table has in-frame clones only and misses some. The repertoire has 80,000 to 100,000 clones, around 85% of them found once; the top ten carry about 0.5%. The sequence came from an adult with an advanced solid tumor such as melanoma, head and neck, liver or kidney cancer. The chain couples TRBV18 to TRBJ2-2, with D maybe TRBD2 (5 bases). Material: CD4+ or CD8+ T cells sorted from blood, obtained in a trial of the OX40 agonist ivuxolimab. The CDR3: CASSPVFGLVGELFF. CDR3 coding DNA: TGTGCCAGCTCACCAGTATTCGGACTTGTCGGGGAGCTGTTTTTT. Supplemented by reference TRBV18 and TRBJ2-2, the full variable domain reads NAGVMQNPRHLVRRRGQEARLRCSPMKGHSHVYWYRQLPEEGLKFMVYLQKENIIDESGMPKERFSAEFPKEGPSILRIQQVVRGDSAAYFCASSPVFGLVGELFFGEGSRLTVL.